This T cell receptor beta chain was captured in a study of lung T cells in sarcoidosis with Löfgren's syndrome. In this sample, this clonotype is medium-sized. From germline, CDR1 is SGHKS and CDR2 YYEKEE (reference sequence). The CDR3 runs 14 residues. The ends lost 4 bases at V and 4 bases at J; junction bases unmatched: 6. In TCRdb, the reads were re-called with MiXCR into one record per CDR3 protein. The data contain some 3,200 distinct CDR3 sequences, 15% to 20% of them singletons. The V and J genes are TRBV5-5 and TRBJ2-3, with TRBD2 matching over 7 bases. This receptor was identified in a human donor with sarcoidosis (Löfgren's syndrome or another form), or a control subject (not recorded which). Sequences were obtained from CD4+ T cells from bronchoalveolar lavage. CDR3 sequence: CASSLRAGADTQYF. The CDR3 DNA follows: TGTGCCAGCAGCCTCAGGGCGGGGGCAGATACGCAGTATTTT.